Shown below are 29 T cell receptor beta chains from a single sample sequenced in a study of T cells in Graves' hyperthyroidism and ophthalmopathy. Amplified TCR beta CDR3 regions derived from RNA transcripts. HTBI primers were the set used in a first-round RT-PCR of the TCR CDR3. TCRdb ran MiXCR on the multiplex PCR reads and lists one entry per CDR3 protein. The data show about 330,000 distinct CDR3 sequences, approximately 13% seen once. Material: blood. These receptor sequences come from a middle-aged woman with Graves' ophthalmopathy.

A note on this clonotype: The junction and the germline gene differ at one end; a read error may be behind it. V usage is TRBV27 and J usage is TRBJ2-5; no reliable D call. The CDR3 spans 14 residues. Germline CDR1 and CDR2: MNHEY and SMNVEV (reference sequence). DNA of the CDR3: TGTGCCAGCAGCTTCACAAACTCAAGAGAATTTCTGGACTTC. The encoded protein is CASSFTNSREFLDF.

This clonotype was detected ten times or more. The chain carries TRBV12-3 or TRBV12-4 and TRBJ2-5; D gene ambiguous. The V gene lost 3 bases and the J gene lost 3 bases, with 8 bases spanning the gap. The CDR3 consists of 13 residues. CDR3 residues: CASSLNVKETQYF. The CDR3, as DNA: TGTGCCAGCAGTTTGAATGTCAAAGAGACCCAGTACTTC.

This clonotype was picked up many times. The chain joins TRBV11-2 to TRBJ2-1; 9 bases map to TRBD2. Germline CDR1 is SGHAT and CDR2 is FQNNGV. V was clipped by 2 bases and J by 0 bases; unmatched bases: 14. This CDR3 has 20 amino acids. CDR3 nucleotide sequence: TGTGCCAGCAGCTTACGGGGGTCAACTAGCGGGTTTAGCTCCTACAATGAGCAGTTCTTC. Residues: CASSLRGSTSGFSSYNEQFF.

This clonotype was detected ten times or more. The V gene is TRBV20-1, the J gene TRBJ2-1; TRBD1 is a possible D gene (6 bases). Germline assignment: CDR1 DFQATT and CDR2 SNEGSKA (reference sequence). The CDR3 sequence is 13 residues long. V lost 0 bases, J lost 5 bases, and 8 bases lay in between. DNA of the CDR3: TGCAGTGCTAGAGATACAGGGAACAATGAGCAGTTCTTC. Translating gives CSARDTGNNEQFF.

This clonotype was recorded at least ten times. The chain couples TRBV28 to TRBJ1-2, with D perhaps TRBD1 (5 bases). The CDR3 covers 14 residues. Germline assignment: CDR1 MDHEN and CDR2 SYDVKM. The chain's CDR3 is CIHGSGQGLNGYTF. CDR3 bases: TGTATCCATGGATCAGGACAAGGGCTAAATGGCTACACCTTC.

In this sample, this clonotype turned up a few times. This chain joins TRBV10-3 and TRBJ2-1, with 7 bases that match TRBD1. This CDR3 spans 15 amino acids. Trimming at V came to 2 bases and at J to 6 bases, leaving 7 bases not matched to a gene. The V gene's germline CDR1 is ENHRY and CDR2 SYGVKD. This CDR3 reads CAISEAGTETNEQFF. For the CDR3, the DNA is TGTGCCATCAGTGAGGCCGGGACAGAGACCAATGAGCAGTTCTTC.

This clonotype occurred many times. The rearrangement joins TRBV6-2 or TRBV6-3 to TRBJ2-5, with D tentatively TRBD2 (6 bases). The V end lost 2 bases, the J end lost 7 bases, and 11 bases lay between the germline ends. The CDR3 runs 13 residues. CDR1 and CDR2 from the germline V gene are MNHEY and SVGEGT. CDR3 DNA: TGTGCCAGCAGTTACGGGGCTAGCGTGACCCAGTACTTC. It translates to CASSYGASVTQYF.

This clonotype was counted at least ten times. The chain uses TRBV11-2 and TRBJ1-1; possibly TRBD1 for D (5 bases). The CDR3 consists of 13 residues. Germline CDR1 reads SGHAT; CDR2 reads FQNNGV. V lost 0 bases to trimming and J lost 3 bases, with 5 bases between them. This CDR3 reads CASSLEGDTEAFF. For the CDR3, the DNA is TGTGCCAGCAGCTTAGAAGGGGACACTGAAGCTTTCTTT.

The chain carries TRBV12-5 and TRBJ2-1; D is tentatively TRBD1 or TRBD2 (5 bases each). V lost 0 bases and J 9 bases, leaving 18 bases between the germline ends. Germline CDR1 is LGHNT and CDR2 is FRNRAP. This CDR3 comprises 16 residues. The CDR3 is CASGLVLGRLNSEQFF. The CDR3 DNA reads TGTGCTAGTGGTTTGGTACTGGGACGCTTGAACAGTGAGCAGTTCTTC.

This clonotype was detected ten times or more. This rearrangement joins TRBV6-1 to TRBJ1-5; maybe TRBD1 (6 bases). Germline lookup yields CDR1 MNHNS and CDR2 SASEGT. The CDR3 spans 16 residues. V lost 5 bases to trimming and J lost 2 bases, with 16 bases between them. DNA of the CDR3: TGTGCCAGCAGTCCTAGGGGGAAAGGCGGCAATCAGCCCCAGCATTTT. It codes for CASSPRGKGGNQPQHF.

This clonotype occurred many times. The V call is TRBV6-2 or TRBV6-3, the J call TRBJ1-1, with a weak D call TRBD1 (6 bases). Trimming took off 2 bases at V and 4 bases at J, with 8 bases between the two ends. Germline CDR1 is MNHEY and CDR2 is SVGEGT. There are 13 residues in the CDR3. In DNA form, the CDR3 reads TGTGCCAGCAGTTACGTAGGGGGCACTGAAGCTTTCTTT. Residues: CASSYVGGTEAFF.

This clonotype has a handful of counts. J is TRBJ2-5 and V is TRBV20-1; a possible D gene is TRBD1 (5 bases). V lost 4 bases and J 0 bases, leaving 9 bases between the germline ends. Germline-derived CDR1 and CDR2 are DFQATT and SNEGSKA (reference sequence). The CDR3 has 13 amino acids. The CDR3 loop is CSANDRDQETQYF. The CDR3 DNA follows: TGCAGTGCTAACGACAGAGACCAAGAGACCCAGTACTTC.

This clonotype appeared many times. The chain links TRBV20-1 to TRBJ1-2; D perhaps matches TRBD1 (6 bases). Germline CDR1 is DFQATT and CDR2 is SNEGSKA (reference sequence). V was shortened by 6 bases and J by 4 bases, with 12 bases between the two germline ends. The CDR3 has 12 amino acids. The CDR3 here is CSALGGVYGYTF. The CDR3 DNA reads TGCAGTGCCCTGGGGGGCGTCTATGGCTACACCTTC.

This clonotype was observed many times. V and J are TRBV6-1 and TRBJ1-5; no reliable D call. Germline V gene lookup returns CDR1 MNHNS and CDR2 SASEGT. The CDR3 sequence is 13 residues long. Between the trimmed V and J ends, which lost 1 base and 7 bases, there was a span of 8 bases. The CDR3 sequence is CASSEGFGQPQHF. The CDR3 DNA reads as TGTGCCAGCAGTGAAGGGTTCGGACAGCCCCAGCATTTT.

This clonotype has ten or more counts. The chain combines TRBV5-4 with TRBJ2-5; no clear D. Germline V lookup: CDR1 SGHNT, CDR2 YYREEE (reference sequence). The CDR3 loop spans 13 amino acids. V shed 0 bases and J shed 10 bases, with 13 bases lying between them. The CDR3 coding sequence is TGTGCCAGCAGCTTGGCCCCCGACATGGGCCAGTACTTC. Residues: CASSLAPDMGQYF.

This clonotype was observed once. This may be a read error: a much more frequent sequence differs by one nucleotide. This rearrangement joins TRBV7-6 to TRBJ2-7; TRBD2 agrees at 9 bases. V lost 5 bases, J lost 7 bases, and 15 bases stayed unmatched. The length of the CDR3 is 16 residues. Germline lookup yields CDR1 SGHVS and CDR2 FNYEAQ. CDR3 in DNA: TGTGCCAGCAGCCTGGGGACTAGCAGGAACCGTGGGGAGCAGTACTTC. It is translated as CASSLGTSRNRGEQYF. The variable domain in full, with the rest retrieved from reference TRBV7-6 and TRBJ2-7, is GAGVSQSPRYKVTKRGQDVALRCDPISGHVSLYWYRQALGQGPEFLTYFNYEAQQDKSGLPNDRFSAERPEGSISTLTIQRTEQRDSAMYRCASSLGTSRNRGEQYFGPGTRLTVT.

At least ten counts were recorded for this clonotype. This chain connects TRBV6-1 to TRBJ1-5; TRBD1 might be the D (5 bases). Germline CDR1 reads MNHNS; CDR2 reads SASEGT. The CDR3 extends over 12 amino acids. V was pared by 6 bases and J by 5 bases, with 8 bases between. The CDR3 coding sequence is TGTGCCAGCAGCGAGGGGTATCAGCCCCAGCATTTT. It yields the protein CASSEGYQPQHF.

This clonotype came up many times. The chain recombines TRBV7-9 with TRBJ2-3, with 7 bases matching TRBD1. Germline-derived CDR1 and CDR2 are SEHNR and FQNEAQ (reference sequence). The trim removed 5 bases at V and 2 bases at J, leaving 7 bases unmatched. The CDR3 is 15 residues long. CDR3 in DNA: TGTGCCAGCAGCCAAGGACAGGCCTTCACAGATACGCAGTATTTT. It translates to CASSQGQAFTDTQYF.

The table lists this clonotype with many counts. This chain's CDR3 is CASSVNWSGSNQPQHF. CDR3 DNA: TGTGCCAGCAGTGTGAACTGGTCTGGTAGCAATCAGCCCCAGCATTTT. V usage is TRBV6-1 and J usage is TRBJ1-5; the D is unclear. Trimming stripped 4 bases from V and 0 bases from J, with 13 bases between. The germline CDR1 and CDR2 sequences are MNHNS and SASEGT. This CDR3 spans 16 amino acids.

The V and J genes are TRBV20-1 and TRBJ2-1, with D uncertain. Germline values: CDR1 DFQATT, CDR2 SNEGSKA (reference sequence). CDR3 length: 14 residues. Between the trimmed V and J ends, which lost 5 bases and 2 bases, there was a span of 13 bases. In nucleotides, the CDR3 is TGCAGTGCTGTCCCCCCCGGGCCCTACAATGAGCAGTTCTTC. Translating gives CSAVPPGPYNEQFF.

This clonotype was seen more than once but under ten times. This chain links TRBV5-1 with TRBJ2-7; 11 bases map to TRBD1. Germline values: CDR1 SGHRS, CDR2 YFSETQ. The V segment lost 4 bases and the J segment 6 bases; nucleotides outside the gene matches: 12. This CDR3 has 16 amino acids. Here the CDR3 reads CASSQTGQGVMGEQYF. CDR3 coding DNA: TGCGCCAGCAGCCAAACGGGACAGGGGGTCATGGGCGAGCAGTACTTC. The variable domain in full, completed from reference TRBV5-1 and TRBJ2-7, reads KAGVTQTPRYLIKTRGQQVTLSCSPISGHRSVSWYQQTPGQGLQFLFEYFSETQRNKGNFPGRFSGRQFSNSRSEMNVSTLELGDSALYLCASSQTGQGVMGEQYFGPGTRLTVT.

This clonotype was observed many times. The rearrangement joins TRBV12-3 or TRBV12-4 to TRBJ2-5; 9 nucleotides match TRBD1. Trimming removed 5 bases from V and 1 base from J; junction bases left unmatched: 5. The CDR3 runs to 15 residues. The CDR3 region is CASSQMTGGQETQYF. CDR3 sequence (DNA): TGTGCCAGCAGTCAGATGACAGGGGGCCAAGAGACCCAGTACTTC.

This clonotype showed up many times. This rearrangement joins TRBV2 to TRBJ2-3, with 16 bases that match TRBD2. The CDR3 spans 15 residues. V trimming: 7 bases; J trimming: 3 bases; junction bases outside the gene matches: 1. Germline assignment: CDR1 SNHLY and CDR2 FYNNEI. In DNA form, the CDR3 reads TGTGCCAGCAAGGGACTAGCGGGGGGGACAGATACGCAGTATTTT. Its protein product is CASKGLAGGTDTQYF.

CDR3 nucleotide sequence: TGTGCCAGCAGCTGGCGGGACGCGGCCTACAATGAGCAGTTCTTC. It codes for CASSWRDAAYNEQFF. The chain has TRBV5-6 and TRBJ2-1; D is possibly TRBD2 (6 bases). CDR1 and CDR2 from the germline V gene are SGHDT and YYEEEE. The CDR3 runs 15 residues. The ends were cut back, 3 bases at V and 2 bases at J, with 12 bases in the middle.

Only a few counts were recorded for this clonotype. V usage is TRBV18 and J usage is TRBJ1-1, with unresolved D. CDR1 KGHSH and CDR2 LQKENI come from the germline V gene. The V and J ends lost 2 bases and 7 bases respectively, with 11 bases between them. The CDR3 is 13 residues long. Here the CDR3 reads CASSPGVKNEAFF. The CDR3 DNA sequence: TGTGCCAGCTCACCAGGGGTGAAGAATGAAGCTTTCTTT.

This clonotype was detected ten times or more. The chain couples TRBV29-1 to TRBJ2-5; 10 bases line up with TRBD2. The ends lost 3 bases at V and 5 bases at J; junction bases unmatched: 6. CDR3 length equals 14 residues. The germline V gene has CDR1 SQVTM and CDR2 ANQGSEA. The chain's CDR3 is CSVDLAGAGETQYF. The DNA of the CDR3 is TGCAGCGTTGACCTAGCGGGGGCGGGGGAGACCCAGTACTTC.

Ten or more counts support this clonotype. The genes are TRBV11-2 and TRBJ2-1; no firm D call. Looked up from germline, CDR1 is SGHAT and CDR2 is FQNNGV. The CDR3 is 16 amino acids. The germline V and J ends were trimmed by 0 bases and 8 bases, with 17 bases remaining between them. The CDR3 sequence: CASSLDTSRIRDEQFF. The CDR3 nucleotides are TGTGCCAGCAGCTTAGATACGAGTAGGATTAGGGATGAGCAGTTCTTC.

The V call is TRBV28, the J call TRBJ2-3, with 9 bases fitting TRBD2. Trimming at V came to 7 bases and at J to 7 bases, leaving 9 bases not matched to a gene. Germline V gives CDR1 MDHEN, CDR2 SYDVKM. The CDR3 totals 14 residues. The CDR3 loop reads CASIVAGGPNTQYF. Written as DNA, the CDR3 is TGTGCCAGCATAGTCGCGGGGGGGCCGAATACGCAGTATTTT.

This clonotype was recorded at least ten times. The chain joins TRBV11-2 to TRBJ2-3, with TRBD2 identical over 12 bases. This CDR3 has 15 residues. Germline V lookup: CDR1 SGHAT, CDR2 FQNNGV. J lost 4 bases, V lost 6 bases, and 5 bases had no gene match. CDR3 protein: CASSSSGRVSDTQYF. CDR3 nucleotides: TGTGCCAGCAGTTCTAGCGGGAGGGTCTCAGATACGCAGTATTTT.